The clone carrying this T cell receptor beta chain was detected ten times or more. Its specificity is not known. TCRdb redid the calling of the multiplex PCR reads with MiXCR, one entry per CDR3 protein. The sample contains around 170,000 distinct CDR3 sequences, roughly 30% of which appear only once. Breast cancer patients provided tissue from their axillary draining lymph nodes. The sample is drawn from a study of breast tumors, draining lymph nodes, adjacent tissues. Whole-study findings and limits: That most tumor T cells come from lymph nodes remained unproven. Most tumor T cells seemingly derive from lymph node, then expand in tumor. Luminal-like breast cancer showed significantly greater tumor-nontumor repertoire similarity than basal-like breast cancer did. Tumors had less TCR diversity than lymph nodes, more than nontumor tissue.

This CDR3 comprises 13 residues. Trimming left V 2 bases short and J 1 base short, with 5 bases between. Germline-derived CDR1 and CDR2 are PRHDT and FYEKMQ (reference sequence). Sequenced: axillary lymph node tissue. The genes are TRBV13 and TRBJ1-2, with unresolved D. The clonotype comes from a female donor with breast cancer. Some clones in this sample may be carry-over from other donors' samples. The CDR3 sequence is CASSLSDNYGYTF. CDR3 in DNA: TGTGCCAGCAGCTTATCAGATAACTATGGCTACACCTTC.